The T cell receptor (beta chain) under discussion was sequenced for a study of blood T cell repertoires in COVID-19. The data were produced by immunoSEQ multiplex PCR, yet TCRdb's version contains in-frame clones alone and is incomplete. The sample lists more than 300,000 clones; more than 75% were seen once. The TCR originated in a woman aged 30 to 39 with COVID-19, enrolled during active disease. The sequenced sample consisted of peripheral blood.

This chain's CDR3 is CASSAQGPGANVLTF. CDR3 sequence (DNA): TGTGCCAGCAGCGCACAGGGGCCTGGGGCCAACGTCCTGACTTTC. This chain joins TRBV2 and TRBJ2-6, with TRBD1 matching over 7 bases. CDR3 size: 15 residues. The ends lost 6 bases at V and 2 bases at J; junction bases unmatched: 4. Germline V lookup: CDR1 SNHLY, CDR2 FYNNEI.